The 5 T cell receptor beta chains below all came from one sample that was sequenced in a study of blood T cells in healthy people across ages (dated by TCRdb to about 2015). Preparation of the library involved 5' RACE. Instrument used: Illumina HiSeq 2500. A second PCR of roughly 7 to 11 cycles was performed with a sample-barcoded 5' primer and a J-beta primer mix. TCRdb redid the processing of the public reads, applying fastp at Q25 and MiXCR, and retained in-frame beta chains. Every distinct CDR3 protein forms one entry, paired with its most common genes and DNA. This sample holds around 800,000 distinct CDR3 sequences; about a quarter were observed only once. The ten biggest clones cover 2.5% to 3.5% of the sample. These same data were also listed under a study on T cells of mothers and their children.

Sequenced material: blood. The receptors derive from a boy younger than 18 in good health.

The DNA for the CDR3 is TGTGCCAGCGAATCCGGGACAATTAACTTTTCACCCCTCCACTTT. This gives the protein CASESGTINFSPLHF. The chain has TRBV6-6 and TRBJ1-6, with D possibly being TRBD1 (6 bases). The germline V gene encodes CDR1 MNHNY and CDR2 SVGAGI (reference sequence). V lost 8 bases to trimming and J lost 9 bases, with 20 bases between them. This CDR3 has 15 amino acids.

The sample holds a few counts of this clonotype. V usage is TRBV28 and J usage is TRBJ2-5; 8 bases map to TRBD2. V dropped 5 bases and J dropped 7; count of bases not matched to a gene: 12. Germline V gene sequence: CDR1 MDHEN, CDR2 SYDVKM. The CDR3 loop spans 15 amino acids. The CDR3 here is CASSPPSGSGWTQYF. The CDR3, as DNA: TGTGCCAGCAGTCCACCTAGCGGGTCCGGGTGGACCCAGTACTTC.

The chain couples TRBV5-1 to TRBJ2-7; TRBD2 matches at 12 bases. The CDR3 spans 16 residues. With 4 bases clipped from V and 2 bases from J, the junction kept 7 bases outside the gene matches. The germline CDR1 and CDR2 sequences are SGHRS and YFSETQ. CDR3 loop: CASSPQTSGSTYEQYF. The CDR3 region has the DNA TGCGCCAGCAGCCCTCAGACTAGCGGGAGCACCTACGAGCAGTACTTC.

J is TRBJ1-2 and V is TRBV29-1; a possible D gene is TRBD1 (5 bases). V lost 5 bases and J lost 3, with 7 bases in between. The CDR3 totals 11 residues. The germline gives CDR1 SQVTM, CDR2 ANQGSEA. The CDR3 DNA follows: TGCAGCGTTTTCAGGGACTATGGCTACACCTTC. Amino acid sequence: CSVFRDYGYTF.

This clonotype was recorded a few times. The chain combines TRBV12-3 or TRBV12-4 with TRBJ1-2; the match to TRBD1 covers 8 bases. The trim removed 10 bases at V and 2 bases at J, leaving 9 bases unmatched. CDR3 length: 14 amino acids. The CDR3 coding sequence is TGTGCCACCAAGGGACAGGCCGCCAACTATGGCTACACCTTC. Translation: CATKGQAANYGYTF.